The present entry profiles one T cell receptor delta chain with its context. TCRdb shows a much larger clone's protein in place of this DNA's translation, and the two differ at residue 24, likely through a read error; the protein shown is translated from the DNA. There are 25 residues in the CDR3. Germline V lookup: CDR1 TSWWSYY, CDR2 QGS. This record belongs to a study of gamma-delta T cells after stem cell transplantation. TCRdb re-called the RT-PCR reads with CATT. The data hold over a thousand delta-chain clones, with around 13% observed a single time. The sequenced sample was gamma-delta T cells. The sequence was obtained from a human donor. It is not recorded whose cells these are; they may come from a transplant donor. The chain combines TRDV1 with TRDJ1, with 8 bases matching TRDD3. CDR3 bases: TGTGCTCTTGGGGAACTTCCCCTTAACCCCCCACATCCTTGGGGGATGTGCCTGAAAACCGATAAACTCACCTTT. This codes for CALGELPLNPPHPWGMCLKTDKLTF.